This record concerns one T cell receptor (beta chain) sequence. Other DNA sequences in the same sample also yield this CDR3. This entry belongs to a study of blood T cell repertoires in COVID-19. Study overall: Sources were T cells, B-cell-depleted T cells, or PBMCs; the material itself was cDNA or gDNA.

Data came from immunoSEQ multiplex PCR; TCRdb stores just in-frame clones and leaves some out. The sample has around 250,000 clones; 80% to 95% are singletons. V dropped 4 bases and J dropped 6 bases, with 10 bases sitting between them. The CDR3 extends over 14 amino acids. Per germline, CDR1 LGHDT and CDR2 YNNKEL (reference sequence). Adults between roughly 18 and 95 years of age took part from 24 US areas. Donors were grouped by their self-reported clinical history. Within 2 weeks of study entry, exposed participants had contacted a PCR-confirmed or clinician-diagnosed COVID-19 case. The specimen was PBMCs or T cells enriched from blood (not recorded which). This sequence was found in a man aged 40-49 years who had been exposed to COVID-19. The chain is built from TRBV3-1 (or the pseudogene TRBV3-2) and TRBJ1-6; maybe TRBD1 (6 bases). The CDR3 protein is CASSPTGSNSPLHF. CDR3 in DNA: TGTGCCAGCAGCCCAACAGGGTCTAATTCACCCCTCCACTTT.